Described below is a single T cell receptor (beta chain) sequence and its context. No antigen is known for it. The primer mix had 60 Vbeta and 13 Jbeta primers. This table comes from immunoSEQ multiplex PCR, and its TCRdb copy is limited to in-frame clones, with some not included. This table has some 150,000 clones, 60% to 80% appearing once. This specimen comes from a study of cytomegalovirus exposure and HLA in healthy donors. From germline, CDR1 is SGHNT and CDR2 YYREEE (reference sequence). The CDR3 has 15 amino acids. V was pared by 5 bases and J by 3 bases, with 18 bases between. Study-level results: Cytomegalovirus status, reportedly, was diagnosed with high specificity and sensitivity by the classifier.

The gene calls are TRBV5-4 and TRBJ2-7; possibly TRBD2 for D (6 bases). Sequencing was done on a sample of PBMCs. This sequence was found in a man aged 18 to 29 in good health and CMV-seropositive. The chain's CDR3 is CASRQSAGIVYEQYF. The DNA for the CDR3 is TGTGCCAGCAGACAATCTGCGGGAATAGTCTACGAGCAGTACTTC.